The rows below give T cell receptor beta chains drawn from one sample of a study of siplizumab effects on memory and regulatory T cells. The data were produced by immunoSEQ multiplex PCR, yet TCRdb's version contains in-frame clones alone and is incomplete. Here the sample spans some 100,000 clones, about 94% being singletons. Sequencing was carried out using non-Treg CD4+ T cells sorted from blood. These receptors came from a human donor in good health. The CDR3 runs from the conserved cysteine through the conserved F or W. The D gene is left open where the match is weak. Rows may omit the clone size; those that give it use once, few, many or a size class.

D gene: -; J gene: TRBJ2-1; clone size: -; V gene: TRBV11-2; CDR3 protein: CASSLSTSYNEQFF; CDR3 DNA: TGTGCCAGCAGCTTGTCGACGTCCTACAATGAGCAGTTCTTC
D gene: TRBD1; J gene: TRBJ1-1; clone size: few; V gene: TRBV5-1; CDR3 protein: CASSADRARTEAFF; CDR3 DNA: TGCGCCAGCAGCGCCGACAGGGCTCGAACTGAAGCTTTCTTT
D gene: TRBD1; J gene: TRBJ1-1; clone size: -; V gene: TRBV19; CDR3 protein: CASSPRGQGRTEAFF; CDR3 DNA: TGTGCCAGTAGCCCCCGGGGACAGGGACGCACTGAAGCTTTCTTT
D gene: -; J gene: TRBJ1-4; clone size: -; V gene: TRBV5-5; CDR3 protein: CASSLWVAGNEKLFF; CDR3 DNA: TGTGCCAGCAGCTTGTGGGTTGCGGGTAATGAAAAACTGTTTTTT
D gene: -; J gene: TRBJ2-3; clone size: -; V gene: TRBV7-3; CDR3 protein: CASSLRGTSTDTQYF; CDR3 DNA: TGTGCCAGCAGCTTACGGGGGACAAGCACAGATACGCAGTATTTT
D gene: TRBD2; J gene: TRBJ2-1; clone size: -; V gene: TRBV7-9; CDR3 protein: CASSSREGLAGGDEQFF; CDR3 DNA: TGTGCCAGCAGCTCTCGAGAGGGACTAGCGGGAGGCGATGAGCAGTTCTTC
D gene: -; J gene: TRBJ1-2; clone size: -; V gene: TRBV10-2; CDR3 protein: CASSDVYGYTF; CDR3 DNA: TGCGCCAGCAGTGACGTGTATGGCTACACCTTC
D gene: TRBD1; J gene: TRBJ2-7; clone size: -; V gene: TRBV18; CDR3 protein: CASSAGTGGGEQYF; CDR3 DNA: TGTGCCAGCTCAGCTGGGACAGGGGGCGGCGAGCAGTACTTC
D gene: -; J gene: TRBJ1-2; clone size: -; V gene: TRBV19; CDR3 protein: CASSIVGPYGYTF; CDR3 DNA: TGTGCCAGTAGTATAGTGGGACCCTATGGCTACACCTTC
D gene: -; J gene: TRBJ2-2; clone size: -; V gene: TRBV5-4; CDR3 protein: CASSLDGRNTGELFF; CDR3 DNA: TGTGCCAGCAGCTTGGACGGACGGAACACCGGGGAGCTGTTTTTT
D gene: -; J gene: TRBJ1-5; clone size: -; V gene: TRBV18; CDR3 protein: CASSPGRKDNQPQHF; CDR3 DNA: TGTGCCAGCTCACCGGGACGCAAGGATAATCAGCCCCAGCATTTT
D gene: -; J gene: TRBJ2-7; clone size: -; V gene: TRBV7-2; CDR3 protein: CASSLAPEYEQYF; CDR3 DNA: TGTGCCAGCAGCTTAGCCCCAGAATACGAGCAGTACTTC
D gene: TRBD1; J gene: TRBJ2-3; clone size: -; V gene: TRBV16; CDR3 protein: CASSLQGARTDTQYF; CDR3 DNA: TGTGCCAGCAGCCTACAGGGGGCTCGCACAGATACGCAGTATTTT
D gene: -; J gene: TRBJ1-2; clone size: -; V gene: TRBV9; CDR3 protein: CASSGTRGDYGYTF; CDR3 DNA: TGTGCCAGCAGCGGGACCCGGGGCGACTATGGCTACACCTTC
D gene: TRBD2; J gene: TRBJ2-7; clone size: -; V gene: TRBV7-3; CDR3 protein: CASSLTGTSGAEQYF; CDR3 DNA: TGTGCCAGCAGCTTAACCGGGACTAGTGGGGCCGAGCAGTACTTC
D gene: -; J gene: TRBJ2-4; clone size: -; V gene: TRBV5-6; CDR3 protein: CASSTTGGQNIQYF; CDR3 DNA: TGTGCCAGCAGCACTACCGGGGGCCAAAACATTCAGTACTTC
D gene: TRBD1; J gene: TRBJ2-5; clone size: -; V gene: TRBV11-2; CDR3 protein: CASSLAGTGEETQYF; CDR3 DNA: TGTGCCAGCAGCTTAGCGGGGACAGGGGAAGAGACCCAGTACTTC
D gene: -; J gene: TRBJ2-7; clone size: once; V gene: TRBV6-5; CDR3 protein: CASSYTSLGGTYEQYF; CDR3 DNA: TGTGCCAGCAGTTACACTAGTCTCGGCGGAACCTACGAGCAGTACTTC
D gene: -; J gene: TRBJ1-1; clone size: -; V gene: TRBV18; CDR3 protein: CASSLAGRGIEAFF; CDR3 DNA: TGTGCCAGCTCACTGGCGGGGCGGGGAATTGAAGCTTTCTTT
D gene: -; J gene: TRBJ1-2; clone size: -; V gene: TRBV30; CDR3 protein: CAWSRDIPDDGYTF; CDR3 DNA: TGTGCCTGGAGTCGGGACATTCCGGACGATGGCTACACCTTC
D gene: -; J gene: TRBJ2-1; clone size: -; V gene: TRBV14; CDR3 protein: CASSQLMGGTHNEQFF; CDR3 DNA: TGTGCCAGCAGCCAACTTATGGGCGGGACCCACAATGAGCAGTTCTTC
D gene: TRBD2; J gene: TRBJ2-1; clone size: -; V gene: TRBV4-2; CDR3 protein: CASSFSGRAQNEQFF; CDR3 DNA: TGTGCCAGCAGCTTTAGCGGGAGGGCTCAGAATGAGCAGTTCTTC
D gene: TRBD1; J gene: TRBJ1-5; clone size: -; V gene: TRBV15; CDR3 protein: CATSRDLRGGASNQPQHF; CDR3 DNA: TGTGCCACCAGCAGAGATCTGAGAGGGGGCGCGAGCAATCAGCCCCAGCATTTT
D gene: -; J gene: TRBJ1-2; clone size: -; V gene: TRBV30; CDR3 protein: CAWSVLGKNYGYTF; CDR3 DNA: TGTGCCTGGAGTGTTCTCGGGAAAAACTATGGCTACACCTTC
D gene: -; J gene: TRBJ2-1; clone size: -; V gene: TRBV6-4; CDR3 protein: CASSRDSTYNEQFF; CDR3 DNA: TGTGCCAGCAGCCGGGACTCCACTTACAATGAGCAGTTCTTC
D gene: -; J gene: TRBJ2-1; clone size: -; V gene: TRBV6-6; CDR3 protein: CASSYSGNRMSGEQFF; CDR3 DNA: TGTGCCAGCAGTTACTCGGGCAACCGTATGTCTGGTGAGCAGTTCTTC
D gene: TRBD2; J gene: TRBJ2-3; clone size: -; V gene: TRBV30; CDR3 protein: CAWRGGVGTDTQYF; CDR3 DNA: TGTGCCTGGAGGGGGGGGGTGGGAACAGATACGCAGTATTTT
D gene: -; J gene: TRBJ1-1; clone size: -; V gene: TRBV28; CDR3 protein: CASSPNKNTEAFF; CDR3 DNA: TGTGCCAGCAGTCCCAATAAGAACACTGAAGCTTTCTTT
D gene: TRBD1; J gene: TRBJ1-1; clone size: -; V gene: TRBV6-5; CDR3 protein: CASRDRGPTEAFF; CDR3 DNA: TGTGCCAGCAGGGACAGGGGGCCCACTGAAGCTTTCTTT
D gene: TRBD1; J gene: TRBJ2-3; clone size: -; V gene: TRBV2; CDR3 protein: CATQDRGQDTQYF; CDR3 DNA: TGTGCCACCCAGGACAGGGGGCAAGATACGCAGTATTTT
D gene: TRBD2; J gene: TRBJ2-3; clone size: -; V gene: TRBV4-2; CDR3 protein: CASSPGTSGILTDTQYF; CDR3 DNA: TGTGCCAGCAGCCCAGGGACTAGCGGAATCCTCACAGATACGCAGTATTTT
D gene: -; J gene: TRBJ1-6; clone size: -; V gene: TRBV19; CDR3 protein: CASSISDSPLHF; CDR3 DNA: TGTGCCAGTAGTATTTCAGATTCACCCCTCCACTTT
D gene: -; J gene: TRBJ1-1; clone size: -; V gene: TRBV7-9; CDR3 protein: CASSLINTEAFF; CDR3 DNA: TGTGCCAGCAGCTTAATTAACACTGAAGCTTTCTTT
D gene: -; J gene: TRBJ2-5; clone size: -; V gene: TRBV28; CDR3 protein: CASSLPPYRREETQYF; CDR3 DNA: TGTGCCAGCAGTTTGCCCCCCTACAGGCGAGAAGAGACCCAGTACTTC
D gene: TRBD1; J gene: TRBJ2-1; clone size: -; V gene: TRBV5-6; CDR3 protein: CASSQSDRVDEQFF; CDR3 DNA: TGTGCCAGCAGCCAGAGTGACAGGGTAGATGAGCAGTTCTTC
D gene: TRBD2; J gene: TRBJ2-7; clone size: once; V gene: TRBV27; CDR3 protein: CASRFAGAKEQYF; CDR3 DNA: TGTGCCAGCAGATTCGCGGGAGCTAAAGAGCAGTACTTC